This TCR delta chain was retrieved from a study of Vδ1+ human thymocytes (dated by TCRdb to between 2018 and 2020). Study-wide context: mRNA-level TRG and TRD CDR3 repertoires of highly purified Vdelta1+ thymocytes from young children were characterised as a data resource. Validation of the multiplex-based CDR3 amplicon strategy against 5'RACE-based CDR3 amplicon generation methods had been performed previously. What the study reported, not specific to this receptor: Roughly a fifth of thymic TRD sequences were found to be Vdelta2 (and few were Vdelta3) despite high sort purity, in contrast to peripheral blood Vdelta1+ controls. Because unexpected Vdelta2 sequences could lead to misinterpretation of bulk repertoire data, the authors recommended using highly purified populations and validating at the single-cell level. Many TRG clonotypes were found to be shared between donors (up to about 7x10^3), whereas TRD repertoires were found to be essentially private (max about 120 shared). No clustering by age or sex was observed, so analyses did not stratify donors by these variables. The thymic TRG and TRD repertoires appeared highly polyclonal, with Gaussian CDR3 length distributions, in contrast to the oligoclonal repertoires of peripheral blood.

As to this clone: Its antigen target is currently unknown. Per-base quality was not reported, and no clone a single base away is much larger than it.

RNA extraction was performed with the RNeasy mini kit, and reverse transcription was done with Superscript III. CDR3 amplicons were generated by multiplex PCR with pooled V-gene forward primers and a constant-region reverse primer carrying Illumina adaptor overhangs. After gel purification, the amplicons were indexed with Nextera index primers over eight extra PCR cycles and then purified using AMPure XP beads. Sequencing of the libraries was done on an Illumina MiSeq using paired-end 250 bp reads, dual indexing and an approximately 20% PhiX spike-in. The study's processing was this. FastQC was used to quality check the reads, while ea-utils fastq-join merged the TRG read pairs. Sequences were annotated with IMGT/HighV-QUEST, keeping only productive sequences with unambiguous V-gene assignment; clonotypes were defined by identical CDR3 sequence. For downstream analysis, VDJtools 1.1.1, tcR 2.2.3, Treemap and vegan Shannon diversity in R 3.4.4 were used. TCRdb recomputed clones from the public reads with CATT; identical DNA rows were then combined. The V and J calls shown here were made by TCRdb, not taken from the authors' results. This sample lists some 55,000 delta-chain clones; about 15% were detected once. Under 0.55% of the sample is in the top ten clones.

Measured from the cysteine to the phenylalanine, the CDR3 is 23 residues long. Of the read, only the CDR3 DNA is kept; its 69 bases are in frame from base 1. V is cut by 0 bases and J by 3 bases, and the space between the germline ends is 35 bases. In the germline V gene, CDR1 corresponds to TSWWSYY and CDR2 to QGS. Thymic samples were depleted of alphabeta T cells, then CD3+ TCRVdelta1+ TCRVdelta2- thymocytes were FACS-sorted. The purity of the sorted Vdelta1+ thymocytes was between roughly 97% and 99.6%. Thymic specimens were obtained from 8 paediatric patients, aged from roughly 5 days to 16 months, who were undergoing corrective cardiac surgery. Thymic tissue was dispersed and mononuclear cells isolated on a Histopaque-1077 density gradient. For staining, the antibodies used were anti-TCRVdelta1 clone TS8.2, anti-TCRVdelta2 clone B6, anti-CD3 clone HIT3a and anti-TCRalphabeta clone IP26.

The specimen was Vdelta1+ gamma-delta thymocytes from the thymus. The cell subset or site label, as the study defines it: FACS-sorted CD3+ TCRalphabeta- TCRVdelta1+ TCRVdelta2- thymocytes. Rearrangement joined TRDV1 to TRDJ1, with TRDD3 tentatively as D gene (8 bases match). The sequence derives from a boy younger than two who had congenital heart surgery. The DNA sequence is given as TGTGCTCTTGGGGAACTAGAGGCTACGAGTTCCTACTGTGGGATACGGGACCCCGATAAACTCATCTTT. Its protein is CALGELEATSSYCGIRDPDKLIF.